This record concerns one T cell receptor (beta chain) sequence. Its specificity is not known. This could be a read error, since a much larger clone is one nucleotide away. Healthy Caucasian individuals from Russia aged roughly 6 to 90 served as donors. The authors drew 8.5 to 10 milliliters of peripheral blood from each donor. Alongside a J-beta primer mix, a sample-barcoded 5' primer served in a second PCR lasting about 7 to 12 cycles. Each single sample gave us at least 3 million CDR3-containing paired-end reads. MiXCR was run by TCRdb on the 5' RACE reads, yielding one entry per CDR3 protein. This sample has 590,000 or so distinct CDR3 sequences; about 30% occur once, and the top ten carry roughly 14%. V was clipped by 1 base and J by 11 bases, with 12 bases between them. The CDR3 covers 12 residues. Germline CDR1 is SGHKS and CDR2 is YYEKEE (reference sequence). The entry originates in a study of blood T cells in healthy people across ages. Notes on the study in general: Strongly correlated with naive T cell percentage was TCR beta diversity.

Input material: blood. The sequence was collected from a woman at least 80 years old in good health. The chain is built from TRBV5-5 and TRBJ2-5; D may correspond to TRBD1 or TRBD2 (5 bases each). The CDR3 region is CASSLRVGEQYF. The DNA for the CDR3 is TGTGCCAGCAGCTTGCGGGTGGGGGAGCAGTACTTC.